Described below is a single T cell receptor beta chain sequence and its context. Its matching antigen is unknown. The data originate from a study of graft-versus-host responses after intestinal transplantation. General study findings and limits: High graft-versus-host to host-versus-graft clonal ratios were found in allografts of patients who had graft-donor T cell macrochimerism. Recipient marrow showed GvH clones, some seen first in ileum or blood.

Using immunoSEQ multiplex PCR, the repertoire was profiled, and TCRdb retains in-frame clones only, with some absent. The sample has over 80,000 clones, 91% seen once. The clonotype comes from a human donor who was the organ donor for an intestinal transplant. The input for sequencing was unstimulated CD4+ T cells sorted from spleen or lymph node cells, taken before transplant.

In nucleotides, the CDR3 is TGTGCCAGCAGCTTGGTTCTAGCGGGGGGTGGGGAGCAGTTCTTC. Its protein product is CASSLVLAGGGEQFF. J is TRBJ2-1 and V is TRBV5-6, with 11 bases matching TRBD2. The CDR3 runs to 15 residues. CDR1 is SGHDT, CDR2 YYEEEE, per germline. V trimming: 0 bases; J trimming: 10 bases; junction bases outside the gene matches: 6. The whole variable domain, filled in from reference TRBV5-6 and TRBJ2-1, reads DAGVTQSPTHLIKTRGQQVTLRCSPKSGHDTVSWYQQALGQGPQFIFQYYEEEERQRGNFPDRFSGHQFPNYSSELNVNALLLGDSALYLCASSLVLAGGGEQFFGPGTRLTVL.